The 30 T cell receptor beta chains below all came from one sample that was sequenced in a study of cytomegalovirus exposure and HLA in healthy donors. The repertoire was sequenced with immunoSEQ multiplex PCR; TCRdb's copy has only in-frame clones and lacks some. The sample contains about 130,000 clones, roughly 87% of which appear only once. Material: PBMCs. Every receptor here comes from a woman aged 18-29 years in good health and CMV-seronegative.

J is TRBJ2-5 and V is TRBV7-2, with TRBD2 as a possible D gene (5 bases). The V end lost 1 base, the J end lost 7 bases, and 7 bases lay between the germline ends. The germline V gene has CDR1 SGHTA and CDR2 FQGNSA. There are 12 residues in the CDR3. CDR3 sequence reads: CASSLDAGTQYF. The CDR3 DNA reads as TGTGCCAGCAGCTTAGATGCGGGGACCCAGTACTTC. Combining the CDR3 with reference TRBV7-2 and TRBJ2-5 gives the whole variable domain GAGVSQSPSNKVTEKGKDVELRCDPISGHTALYWYRQSLGQGLEFLIYFQGNSAPDKSGLPSDRFSAERTGGSVSTLTIQRTQQEDSAVYLCASSLDAGTQYFGPGTRLLVL.

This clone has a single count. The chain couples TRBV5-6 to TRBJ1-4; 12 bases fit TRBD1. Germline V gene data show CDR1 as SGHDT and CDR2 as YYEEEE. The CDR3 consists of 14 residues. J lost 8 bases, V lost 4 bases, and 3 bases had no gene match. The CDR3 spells CASSPGTGGEKLFF. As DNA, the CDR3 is TGTGCCAGCAGCCCCGGGACAGGGGGCGAAAAACTGTTTTTT. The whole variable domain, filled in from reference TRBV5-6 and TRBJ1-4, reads DAGVTQSPTHLIKTRGQQVTLRCSPKSGHDTVSWYQQALGQGPQFIFQYYEEEERQRGNFPDRFSGHQFPNYSSELNVNALLLGDSALYLCASSPGTGGEKLFFGSGTQLSVL.

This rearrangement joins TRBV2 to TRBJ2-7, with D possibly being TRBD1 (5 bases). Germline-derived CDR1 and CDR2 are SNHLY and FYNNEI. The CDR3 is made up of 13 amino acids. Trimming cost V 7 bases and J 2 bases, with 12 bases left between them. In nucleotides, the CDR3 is TGTGCCAGCATGATAGACAGAACCTACGAGCAGTACTTC. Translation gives CASMIDRTYEQYF.

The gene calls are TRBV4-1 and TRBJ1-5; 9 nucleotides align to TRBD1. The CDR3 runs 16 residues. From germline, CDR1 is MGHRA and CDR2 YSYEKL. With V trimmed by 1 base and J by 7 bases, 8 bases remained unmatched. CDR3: CASSQVPGQGLQPQHF. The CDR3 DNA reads TGCGCCAGCAGCCAAGTACCGGGACAGGGTCTACAGCCCCAGCATTTT.

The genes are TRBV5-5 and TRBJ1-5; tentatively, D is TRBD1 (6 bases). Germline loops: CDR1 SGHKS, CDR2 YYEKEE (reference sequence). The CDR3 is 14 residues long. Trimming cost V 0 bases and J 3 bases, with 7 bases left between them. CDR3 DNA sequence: TGTGCCAGCAGCTTGGGACAGGTCAATCAGCCCCAGCATTTT. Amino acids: CASSLGQVNQPQHF. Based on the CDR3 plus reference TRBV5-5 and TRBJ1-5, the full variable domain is DAGVTQSPTHLIKTRGQQVTLRCSPISGHKSVSWYQQVLGQGPQFIFQYYEKEERGRGNFPDRFSARQFPNYSSELNVNALLLGDSALYLCASSLGQVNQPQHFGDGTRLSIL.

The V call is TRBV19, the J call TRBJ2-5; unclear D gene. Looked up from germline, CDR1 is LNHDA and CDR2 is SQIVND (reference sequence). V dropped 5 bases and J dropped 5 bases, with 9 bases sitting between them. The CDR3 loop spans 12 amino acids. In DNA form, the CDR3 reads TGTGCCAGTAGTCCGTCGGGTGAGACCCAGTACTTC. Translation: CASSPSGETQYF.

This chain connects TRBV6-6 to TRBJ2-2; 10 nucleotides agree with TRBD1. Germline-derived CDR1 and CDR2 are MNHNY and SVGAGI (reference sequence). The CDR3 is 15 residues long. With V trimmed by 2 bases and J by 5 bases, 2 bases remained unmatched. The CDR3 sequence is CASSYGTGETGELFF. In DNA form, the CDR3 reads TGTGCCAGCAGTTACGGGACAGGGGAAACCGGGGAGCTGTTTTTT.

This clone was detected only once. CDR3 bases: TGTGCCAGCAGTGAAGATTTTTGGCAGGGGGCAATCTATGGCTACACCTTC. Its translation: CASSEDFWQGAIYGYTF. The chain combines TRBV6-1 with TRBJ1-2; TRBD1 aligns across 8 bases. V dropped 1 base and J dropped 4; count of bases not matched to a gene: 11. Looked up from germline, CDR1 is MNHNS and CDR2 is SASEGT. This CDR3 has 17 amino acids.

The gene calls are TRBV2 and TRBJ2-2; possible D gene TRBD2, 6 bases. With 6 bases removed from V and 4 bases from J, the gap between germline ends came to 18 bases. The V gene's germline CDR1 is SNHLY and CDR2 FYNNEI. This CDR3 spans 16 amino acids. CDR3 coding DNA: TGTGCCAGCAGCCCCGGGGGACTGGAGGCCACCGGGGAGCTGTTTTTT. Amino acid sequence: CASSPGGLEATGELFF.

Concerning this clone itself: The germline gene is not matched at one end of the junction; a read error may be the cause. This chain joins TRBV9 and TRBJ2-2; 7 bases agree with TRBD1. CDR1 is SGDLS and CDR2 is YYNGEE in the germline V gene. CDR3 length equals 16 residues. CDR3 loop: CTSSVYRDSYTGELFF. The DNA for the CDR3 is TGTACCAGCAGCGTGTACCGGGACAGTTACACCGGGGAGCTGTTTTTT.

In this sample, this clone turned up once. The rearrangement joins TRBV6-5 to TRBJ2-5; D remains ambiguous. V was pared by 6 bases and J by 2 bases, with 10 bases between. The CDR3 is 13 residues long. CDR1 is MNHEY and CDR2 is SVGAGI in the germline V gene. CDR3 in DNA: TGTGCCAGCAGGCCGTACTTTCAAGAGACCCAGTACTTC. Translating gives CASRPYFQETQYF.

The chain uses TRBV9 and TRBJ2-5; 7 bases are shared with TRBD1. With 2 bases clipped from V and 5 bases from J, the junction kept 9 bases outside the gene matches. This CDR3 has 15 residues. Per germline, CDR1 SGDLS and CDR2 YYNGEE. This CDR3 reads CASSVRTGGRETQYF. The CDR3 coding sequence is TGTGCCAGCAGCGTGAGGACAGGAGGCAGGGAGACCCAGTACTTC.

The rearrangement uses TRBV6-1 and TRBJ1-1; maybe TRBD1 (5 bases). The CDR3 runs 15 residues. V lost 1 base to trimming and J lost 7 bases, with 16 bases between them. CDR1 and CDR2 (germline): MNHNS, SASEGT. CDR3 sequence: CASSEVGVFGGEAFF. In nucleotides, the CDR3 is TGTGCCAGCAGTGAAGTTGGGGTATTCGGGGGTGAAGCTTTCTTT.

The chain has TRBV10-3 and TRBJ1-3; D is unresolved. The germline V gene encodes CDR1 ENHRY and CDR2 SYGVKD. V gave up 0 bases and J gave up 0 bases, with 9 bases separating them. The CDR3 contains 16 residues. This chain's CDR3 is CAISESVLSSGNTIYF. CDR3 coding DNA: TGTGCCATCAGTGAGTCGGTCCTTAGCTCTGGAAACACCATATATTTT.

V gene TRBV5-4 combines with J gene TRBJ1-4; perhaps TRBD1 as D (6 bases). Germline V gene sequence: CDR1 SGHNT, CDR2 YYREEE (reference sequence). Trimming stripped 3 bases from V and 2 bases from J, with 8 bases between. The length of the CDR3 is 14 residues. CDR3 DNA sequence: TGTGCCAGCAGCTCAGGACAGACTAATGAAAAACTGTTTTTT. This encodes CASSSGQTNEKLFF.

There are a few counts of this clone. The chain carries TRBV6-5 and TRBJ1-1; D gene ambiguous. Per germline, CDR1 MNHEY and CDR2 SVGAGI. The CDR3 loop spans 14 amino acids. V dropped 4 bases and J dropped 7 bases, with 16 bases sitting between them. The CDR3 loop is CASSFRVGIDEAFF. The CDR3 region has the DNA TGTGCCAGCAGTTTCCGGGTTGGAATCGATGAAGCTTTCTTT.

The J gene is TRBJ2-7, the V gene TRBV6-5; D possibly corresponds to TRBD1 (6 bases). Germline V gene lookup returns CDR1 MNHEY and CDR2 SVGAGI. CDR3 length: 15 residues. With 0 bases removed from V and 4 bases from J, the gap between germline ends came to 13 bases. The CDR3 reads CASSYSAWDNYEQYF. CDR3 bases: TGTGCCAGCAGTTACTCGGCCTGGGACAATTACGAGCAGTACTTC.

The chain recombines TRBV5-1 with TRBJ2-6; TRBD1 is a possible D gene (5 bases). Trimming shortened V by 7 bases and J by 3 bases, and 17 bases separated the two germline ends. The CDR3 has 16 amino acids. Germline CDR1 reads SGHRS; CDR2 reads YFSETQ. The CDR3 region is CASEQVTSSGANVLTF. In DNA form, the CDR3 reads TGCGCCAGCGAACAGGTTACCTCTAGTGGGGCCAACGTCCTGACTTTC. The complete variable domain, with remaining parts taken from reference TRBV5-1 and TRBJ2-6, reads KAGVTQTPRYLIKTRGQQVTLSCSPISGHRSVSWYQQTPGQGLQFLFEYFSETQRNKGNFPGRFSGRQFSNSRSEMNVSTLELGDSALYLCASEQVTSSGANVLTFGAGSRLTVL.

CDR3 amino acids: CASSPWTAVKETQYF. The CDR3 DNA sequence: TGTGCCAGCAGCCCCTGGACAGCCGTAAAAGAGACCCAGTACTTC. J is TRBJ2-5 and V is TRBV14, with a tentative D call TRBD1 (6 bases). The V and J ends lost 4 bases and 3 bases respectively, with 15 bases between them. The V gene's germline CDR1 is SGHDN and CDR2 FVKESK. This CDR3 is 15 amino acids long.

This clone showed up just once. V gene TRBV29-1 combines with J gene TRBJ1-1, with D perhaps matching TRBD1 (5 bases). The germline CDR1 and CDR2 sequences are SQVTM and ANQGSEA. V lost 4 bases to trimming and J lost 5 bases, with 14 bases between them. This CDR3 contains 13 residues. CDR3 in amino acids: CSVVGVGGTEAFF. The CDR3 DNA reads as TGCAGCGTTGTAGGGGTCGGGGGGACTGAAGCTTTCTTT.

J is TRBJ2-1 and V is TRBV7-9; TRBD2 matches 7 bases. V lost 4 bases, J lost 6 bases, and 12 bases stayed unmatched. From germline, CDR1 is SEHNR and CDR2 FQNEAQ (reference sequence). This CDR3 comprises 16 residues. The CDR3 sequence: CASSSTVGTTVNEQFF. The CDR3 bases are TGTGCCAGCAGCTCTACTGTGGGGACTACTGTCAATGAGCAGTTCTTC.

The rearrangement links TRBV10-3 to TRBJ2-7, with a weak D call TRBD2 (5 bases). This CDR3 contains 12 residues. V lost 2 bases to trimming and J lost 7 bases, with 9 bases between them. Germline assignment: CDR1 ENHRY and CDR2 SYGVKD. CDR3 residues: CAISEDRGEQYF. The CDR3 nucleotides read TGTGCCATCAGTGAGGATCGAGGGGAGCAGTACTTC.

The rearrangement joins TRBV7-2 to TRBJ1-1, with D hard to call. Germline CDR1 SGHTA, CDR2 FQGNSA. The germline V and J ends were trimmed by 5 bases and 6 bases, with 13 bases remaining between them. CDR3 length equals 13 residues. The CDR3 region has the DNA TGTGCCAGCAGCCTCCAATACGGGTCTGAAGCTTTCTTT. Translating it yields CASSLQYGSEAFF.

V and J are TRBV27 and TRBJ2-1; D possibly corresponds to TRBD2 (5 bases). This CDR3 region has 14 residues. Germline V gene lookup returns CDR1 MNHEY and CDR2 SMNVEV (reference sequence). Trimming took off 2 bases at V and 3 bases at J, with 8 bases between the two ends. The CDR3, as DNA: TGTGCCAGCAGTTTAGCTAGCAGCTACAATGAGCAGTTCTTC. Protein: CASSLASSYNEQFF.

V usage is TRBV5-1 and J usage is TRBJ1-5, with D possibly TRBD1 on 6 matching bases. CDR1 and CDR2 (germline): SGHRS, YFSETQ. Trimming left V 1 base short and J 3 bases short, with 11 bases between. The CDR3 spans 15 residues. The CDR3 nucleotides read TGCGCCAGCAGCTTGATGGGACACATCAATCAGCCCCAGCATTTT. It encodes CASSLMGHINQPQHF. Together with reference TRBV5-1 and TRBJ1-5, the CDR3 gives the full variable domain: KAGVTQTPRYLIKTRGQQVTLSCSPISGHRSVSWYQQTPGQGLQFLFEYFSETQRNKGNFPGRFSGRQFSNSRSEMNVSTLELGDSALYLCASSLMGHINQPQHFGDGTRLSIL.

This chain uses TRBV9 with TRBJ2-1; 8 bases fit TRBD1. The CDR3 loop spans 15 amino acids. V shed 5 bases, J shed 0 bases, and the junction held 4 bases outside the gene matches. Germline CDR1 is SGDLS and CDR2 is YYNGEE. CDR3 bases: TGTGCCAGCAGGGCAGGGGGCAGCTCCTACAATGAGCAGTTCTTC. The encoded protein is CASRAGGSSYNEQFF.

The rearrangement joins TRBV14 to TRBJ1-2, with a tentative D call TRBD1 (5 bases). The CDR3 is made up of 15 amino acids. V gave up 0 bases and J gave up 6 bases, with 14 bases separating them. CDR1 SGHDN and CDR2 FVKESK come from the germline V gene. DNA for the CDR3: TGTGCCAGCAGCCAAGATTGGGGCGGCGCGGATGGCTACACCTTC. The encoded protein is CASSQDWGGADGYTF.

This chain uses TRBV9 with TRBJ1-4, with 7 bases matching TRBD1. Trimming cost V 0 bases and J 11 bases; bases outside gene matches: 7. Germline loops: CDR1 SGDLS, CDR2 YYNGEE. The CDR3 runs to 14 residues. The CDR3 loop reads CASSVGTGQKKLFF. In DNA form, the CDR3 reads TGTGCCAGCAGCGTAGGGACAGGACAGAAGAAACTGTTTTTT.

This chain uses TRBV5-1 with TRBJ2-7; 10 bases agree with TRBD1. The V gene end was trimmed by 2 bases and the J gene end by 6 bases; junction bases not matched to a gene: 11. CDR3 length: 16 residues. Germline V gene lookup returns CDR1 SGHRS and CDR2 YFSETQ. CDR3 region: CASSLSGTGDFGEQYF. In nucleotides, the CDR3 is TGCGCCAGCAGCTTATCCGGGACAGGGGATTTTGGCGAGCAGTACTTC.

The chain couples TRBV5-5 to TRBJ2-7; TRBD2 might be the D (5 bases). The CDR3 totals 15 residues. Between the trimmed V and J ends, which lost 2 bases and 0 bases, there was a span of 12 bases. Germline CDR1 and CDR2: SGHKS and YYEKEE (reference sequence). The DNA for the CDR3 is TGTGCCAGCAGCTTATTCGGACTGAGCTCCTACGAGCAGTACTTC. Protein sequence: CASSLFGLSSYEQYF.